These T cell receptor beta chains were read from a single sample in a study of CD8 T cells in Susac syndrome. In TCRdb, the immunoSEQ multiplex PCR reads were re-called with MiXCR into one record per CDR3 protein. Here the sample spans some 180,000 distinct CDR3 sequences, about 91% being singletons. The sample consisted of CD4+ T cells from PBMCs. The receptors here all came from a human donor with Susac syndrome. CDR3s include the opening cysteine and the closing phenylalanine or tryptophan.

>TRBV24-1
CATSDPGLAGADTQYF
>TRBV3-1
CASSPRDRAGYEQYF
>TRBV20-1
CSAELAGYYEQYF
>TRBV6-5
CASSTGTGFNQPQHF
>TRBV5-1
CASSDTASDTQYF
>TRBV7-9
CASSGLAGVGNEQFF
>TRBV5-1
CASSLNELANTGELFF
>TRBV20-1
CSAGLGQGRETQYF
>TRBV5-1
CASSLRTGGNEKLFF
>TRBV29-1
CSVGTGGAAEAFF
>TRBV7-3
CASSSGLGSDKQYF
>TRBV5-1
CASSVTGGNYGYTF
>TRBV9
CASSQLAGGADTQYF
>TRBV10-3
CAISESRYGYTF
>TRBV6-5
CASSPRLAATDTQYF
>TRBV3-1
CASSQVGQGYGYTF
>TRBV7-9
CASSQGPVTNTGELFF
>TRBV4-1
CASSQDLRVGDNEQFF
>TRBV12-3/TRBV12-4
CASRKTGTAGYTF
>TRBV6-5
CASSIGLAGAYEQYF
>TRBV14
CASSQDRGEGQTRGYTF
>TRBV7-2
CASSSGLAVDTQYF
>TRBV5-6
CASSLILQGGGTGELFF
>TRBV5-6
CASSTGGGRWETQYF
>TRBV6-4
CASSEGSGGHTDTQYF
>TRBV7-3
CASSQGRGETQYF
>TRBV3-1
CASSQDLGQTTDTQYF
>TRBV5-1
CASSFELGTAYGYTF
>TRBV6-1
CAITGDLKREQFF
>TRBV3-1
CASSQGQGGAGYNEQFF